This T cell receptor beta chain came from a study of blood T cell repertoires in COVID-19. Study in general: Samples representing acute and convalescent COVID-19 were sourced from the United States, Italy and Spain. T cells, B-cell-depleted T cells, or PBMCs supplied cDNA or gDNA.

Here immunoSEQ multiplex PCR was the method, and the copy in TCRdb shows in-frame clones only, minus some. The table records 130,000 or so clones, 84% of them present only once. CDR1 GTSNPN and CDR2 SVGIG come from the germline V gene (reference sequence). V was trimmed by 3 bases and J by 4 bases, leaving 14 bases between them. The length of the CDR3 is 14 residues. The TCR originated in a man aged 25 to 40 with COVID-19, enrolled during active disease. Sequencing used peripheral blood. This chain connects TRBV30 to TRBJ2-3; D perhaps matches TRBD2 (5 bases). In nucleotides, the CDR3 is TGTGCCTGGAGCCTCGGGGTTCACGCAGATACGCAGTATTTT. Encoded protein: CAWSLGVHADTQYF.